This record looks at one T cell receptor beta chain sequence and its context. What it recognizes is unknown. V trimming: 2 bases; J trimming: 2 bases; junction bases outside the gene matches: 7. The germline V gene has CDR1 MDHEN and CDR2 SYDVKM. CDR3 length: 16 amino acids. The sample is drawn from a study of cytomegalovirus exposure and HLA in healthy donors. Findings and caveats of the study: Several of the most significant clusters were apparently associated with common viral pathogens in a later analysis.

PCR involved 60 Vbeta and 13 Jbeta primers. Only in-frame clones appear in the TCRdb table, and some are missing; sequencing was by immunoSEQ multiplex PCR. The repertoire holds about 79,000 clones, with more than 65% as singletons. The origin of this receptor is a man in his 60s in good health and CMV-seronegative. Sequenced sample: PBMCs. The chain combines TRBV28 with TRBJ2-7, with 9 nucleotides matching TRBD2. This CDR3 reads CASSLSAGGFPYEQYF. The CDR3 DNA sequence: TGTGCCAGCAGTTTAAGTGCGGGAGGGTTCCCCTACGAGCAGTACTTC.